The 18 T cell receptor beta chains below all came from one sample that was sequenced in a study of OX40 agonist ivuxolimab in advanced cancers. The protocol was immunoSEQ multiplex PCR, while the TCRdb copy is restricted to in-frame clones and leaves out a portion. The sample includes some 76,000 clones, approximately 80% of them seen just once. The sample consisted of CD4+ or CD8+ T cells sorted from blood, taken in a trial of the OX40 agonist ivuxolimab. The receptor set was obtained from an adult with an advanced solid tumor such as melanoma, head and neck, liver or kidney cancer.

This sequence joins TRBV11-2 and TRBJ2-2; maybe TRBD2 (6 bases). The germline gives CDR1 SGHAT, CDR2 FQNNGV. There are 15 residues in the CDR3. V lost 5 bases and J lost 4, with 14 bases in between. CDR3 amino acids: CASSKTGEPTGELFF. DNA of the CDR3: TGTGCCAGCAGCAAAACGGGAGAGCCCACCGGGGAGCTGTTTTTT. The full variable domain, rest sourced from reference TRBV11-2 and TRBJ2-2, is EAGVAQSPRYKIIEKRQSVAFWCNPISGHATLYWYQQILGQGPKLLIQFQNNGVVDDSQLPKDRFSAERLKGVDSTLKIQPAKLEDSAVYLCASSKTGEPTGELFFGEGSRLTVL.

The chain employs TRBV11-3 and TRBJ2-1, with D perhaps TRBD1 or TRBD2 (5 bases each). Between the trimmed V and J ends, which lost 1 base and 6 bases, there was a span of 13 bases. The CDR3 is 15 residues long. Germline loops: CDR1 SGHNT, CDR2 YENEEA. CDR3 sequence (DNA): TGTGCCAGCAGCTTAGGCAGGGTGGCGGGCAATGAGCAGTTCTTC. Its translation is CASSLGRVAGNEQFF.

The CDR3 spells CASSSNRDTEAFF. CDR3 in DNA: TGTGCCAGCAGCTCGAATAGGGACACTGAAGCTTTCTTT. The chain employs TRBV7-3 and TRBJ1-1; D gene unclear. CDR1 is SGHTA and CDR2 is FQGTGA in the germline V gene. The V and J ends lost 4 bases and 3 bases respectively, with 9 bases between them. The CDR3 length is 13 residues.

The chain combines TRBV19 with TRBJ2-1; TRBD2 aligns across 11 bases. Germline values: CDR1 LNHDA, CDR2 SQIVND (reference sequence). V dropped 6 bases and J dropped 9; count of bases not matched to a gene: 13. The length of the CDR3 is 16 residues. CDR3 sequence: CASRPYTSGSRSEQFF. The CDR3 nucleotides read TGTGCCAGTAGGCCTTACACTAGCGGGAGCAGGAGTGAGCAGTTCTTC.

The chain has TRBV7-6 and TRBJ2-7; D might be TRBD2 (5 bases). Germline CDR1 is SGHVS and CDR2 is FNYEAQ. V was shortened by 8 bases and J by 2 bases, with 10 bases between the two germline ends. This CDR3 is built from 12 residues. The CDR3 loop reads CASGWRAYEQYF. CDR3 in DNA: TGTGCCAGCGGGTGGCGGGCCTACGAGCAGTACTTC.

The rearrangement links TRBV19 to TRBJ2-1, with D possibly being TRBD2 (6 bases). The CDR3 is 12 amino acids. V lost 5 bases and J lost 12, with 14 bases in between. Germline assignment: CDR1 LNHDA and CDR2 SQIVND (reference sequence). CDR3 sequence (DNA): TGTGCCAGTAGTTTTTCGGGAGAGTGGCAGTTCTTC. Its translation is CASSFSGEWQFF.

DNA for the CDR3: TGTGCCATCAGTATAATGGTCGGGCAGAGTGGAGGCACCATATATTTT. This sequence encodes CAISIMVGQSGGTIYF. This sequence joins TRBV10-3 and TRBJ1-3; D ambiguous. The germline CDR1 and CDR2 sequences are ENHRY and SYGVKD. Trimming pared 5 bases from V and 9 bases from J, leaving 23 bases between. The length of the CDR3 is 16 residues.

This clone was observed a single time. The chain carries TRBV28 and TRBJ1-5, with 10 bases matching TRBD1. This CDR3 contains 17 residues. Germline V gene data show CDR1 as MDHEN and CDR2 as SYDVKM. V shed 3 bases and J 0 bases; nucleotides not matched to a gene: 5. CDR3 amino acids: CASSFGQGVYSNQPQHF. The DNA of the CDR3 is TGTGCCAGCAGTTTCGGACAGGGGGTCTATAGCAATCAGCCCCAGCATTTT.

V and J are TRBV7-9 and TRBJ1-5; D gene uncertain. Per the germline V gene, CDR1 is SEHNR and CDR2 is FQNEAQ (reference sequence). V was shortened by 5 bases and J by 3 bases, with 8 bases between the two germline ends. The CDR3 totals 13 residues. The DNA for the CDR3 is TGTGCCAGCAGCCCGGATCACAATCAGCCCCAGCATTTT. It specifies CASSPDHNQPQHF.

CDR3 coding DNA: TGCGCCAGCAGCTTGATGAACTATATCTACAATGAGCAGTTCTTC. Translating gives CASSLMNYIYNEQFF. The chain couples TRBV5-1 to TRBJ2-1; unclear D gene. Germline CDR1 and CDR2: SGHRS and YFSETQ. The CDR3 is 15 residues long. With 1 base removed from V and 3 bases from J, the gap between germline ends came to 11 bases.

The CDR3 loop is CASSRFTGGEDGAFF. CDR3 DNA: TGTGCCAGCAGCCGCTTTACAGGGGGCGAAGATGGAGCTTTCTTT. The chain uses TRBV11-2 and TRBJ1-1; 9 bases map to TRBD1. Germline V gene sequence: CDR1 SGHAT, CDR2 FQNNGV. The CDR3 runs 15 residues. V shed 5 bases, J shed 10 bases, and the junction held 14 bases outside the gene matches.

V usage is TRBV29-1 and J usage is TRBJ1-2; TRBD1 agrees at 7 bases. The germline V gene has CDR1 SQVTM and CDR2 ANQGSEA. This CDR3 spans 12 amino acids. After removal of 6 bases from V and 8 bases from J, the junction contained 9 bases not matched to a gene. The CDR3 nucleotides are TGCAGCGTAGCTACAGGGGCGGGCGGCTACACCTTC. Encoded protein: CSVATGAGGYTF.

The V call is TRBV7-9, the J call TRBJ2-3; the D gene could be TRBD1 or TRBD2 (6 bases each). The germline V gene encodes CDR1 SEHNR and CDR2 FQNEAQ (reference sequence). The V gene lost 1 base and the J gene lost 2 bases, with 13 bases spanning the gap. The CDR3 is 16 residues long. The CDR3 protein is CASSLGYTGATDTQYF. For the CDR3, the DNA is TGTGCCAGCAGCTTAGGGTACACGGGGGCCACAGATACGCAGTATTTT.

V gene TRBV7-2 combines with J gene TRBJ2-7, with D unresolved. The germline V and J ends were trimmed by 5 bases and 3 bases, with 5 bases remaining between them. The CDR3 has 11 amino acids. CDR1 and CDR2 from the germline V gene are SGHTA and FQGNSA. Written as DNA, the CDR3 is TGTGCCAGCAGCCTGTACTACGAGCAGTACTTC. This gives the protein CASSLYYEQYF.

This sequence joins TRBV5-6 and TRBJ1-6; TRBD1 is a possible D gene (5 bases). There are 16 residues in the CDR3. CDR1 and CDR2 from the germline V gene are SGHDT and YYEEEE. V lost 3 bases and J lost 3, with 13 bases in between. CDR3 DNA sequence: TGTGCCAGCAGCTCCTCGGGACTCATCTATAATTCACCCCTCCACTTT. Amino acids: CASSSSGLIYNSPLHF.

The chain carries TRBV4-2 and TRBJ1-2; 8 bases agree with TRBD1. CDR3 length: 15 amino acids. Germline values: CDR1 LGHNA, CDR2 YNFKEQ. The junction had 4 bases not matched to a gene; V was cut back by 1 base and J by 3 bases. Written as DNA, the CDR3 is TGTGCCAGCAGCCAAGCCGGGACAGGTGACTATGGCTACACCTTC. Its translation is CASSQAGTGDYGYTF.

In this sample, this clone turned up many times. This sequence joins TRBV7-2 and TRBJ1-6; 8 positions match TRBD1. The CDR3 runs to 16 residues. CDR1 and CDR2 (germline): SGHTA, FQGNSA. J was trimmed by 10 bases and V by 5 bases; bases with no gene match: 13. The CDR3 here is CASSERRQGAESPLHF. DNA for the CDR3: TGTGCCAGCAGCGAACGACGGCAGGGGGCAGAATCACCCCTCCACTTT.

The V and J genes are TRBV2 and TRBJ1-1, with a tentative D call TRBD1 (6 bases). The germline V gene has CDR1 SNHLY and CDR2 FYNNEI. This CDR3 is 14 amino acids long. Deletions cut 5 bases from V and 2 bases from J, with 12 bases between. In DNA, the CDR3 is TGTGCCAGCAGTTCCCAACAGGGTAACACTGAAGCTTTCTTT. This gives the protein CASSSQQGNTEAFF.